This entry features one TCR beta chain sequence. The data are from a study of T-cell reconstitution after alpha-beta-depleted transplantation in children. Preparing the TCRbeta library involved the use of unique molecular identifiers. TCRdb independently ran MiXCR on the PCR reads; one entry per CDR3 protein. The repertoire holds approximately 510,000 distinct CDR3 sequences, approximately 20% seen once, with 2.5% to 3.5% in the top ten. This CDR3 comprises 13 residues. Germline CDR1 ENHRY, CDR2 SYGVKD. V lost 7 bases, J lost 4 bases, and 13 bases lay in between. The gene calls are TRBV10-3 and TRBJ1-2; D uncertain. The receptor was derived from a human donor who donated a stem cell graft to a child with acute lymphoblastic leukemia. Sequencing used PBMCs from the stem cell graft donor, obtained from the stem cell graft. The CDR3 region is CAITEGLRYGYTF. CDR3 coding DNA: TGTGCCATCACAGAGGGTTTGCGCTATGGCTACACCTTC.